This TCR beta chain stems from a study of metastatic and nonmetastatic thyroid tumors (dated by TCRdb to 2018 to 2021). Study-wide context: Repertoires were compared across peripheral blood and tumor or nodule tissue samples from malignant and benign thyroid patients.

Remarks on this clone: Its antigen is currently not known. The record has no base qualities; no much larger clone is one base away.

No patient had received any treatment before thyroid surgery. Using T-cell receptor beta sequencing, the study looked back at clinical samples from patients collected from about 2011 to 2018. Broader findings and caveats from the paper: In both blood and tumor samples, TCR beta diversity was reported to be significantly higher in malignant tumors than in benign nodules.

Libraries were made using PCR. The listed sequencing device is Illumina HiSeq 4000. High-throughput sequencing was used to profile the TCR beta-chain CDR3 region of every patient. In the paper's pipeline: Drawing on CDR3 differences between clinicopathological groups, the researchers built a classifier meant to tell apart patients with distant-metastatic papillary thyroid cancer. The Shannon index was used to measure repertoire diversity, and the Morisita-Horn index was used to measure how similar tumor and blood repertoires were. Using fastp at Q25 and MiXCR, TCRdb reprocessed the public reads and kept productive beta chains. TCRdb assigned the V and J calls; the authors' analysis was not used. The sample table lists 13,000 to 15,000 clones, roughly 3.5% of them with a count of one. Together, the top ten hold roughly 26% of the sample. The receptor was isolated from a female donor with papillary thyroid cancer or a benign thyroid nodule (not recorded which). Some clones in this sample may be carry-over from other donors' samples. Sample: tumor tissue.

For the CDR3, the sequence is CASSSVAGEAGELFF. The DNA reads TGTGCCAGCAGCTCCGTAGCGGGAGAGGCCGGGGAGCTGTTTTTT. Rearrangement joined TRBV4-2 to TRBJ2-2; TRBD2 lines up with 9 middle nucleotides. Via the germline V gene, CDR1 is LGHNA and CDR2 YNFKEQ. The CDR3 spans 15 residues, from the cysteine through the phenylalanine. Only the CDR3 region is kept as DNA, spanning 45 bases read in frame from base 1. The junction shows trimming of 5 bases on V and 6 bases on J, and the gene matches do not reach 7 bases of it.